The 20 T cell receptor beta chains below all came from one sample that was sequenced in a study of early T cells in non-severe SARS-CoV-2 infection. TCRdb re-called the 5' RACE reads through MiXCR, storing one row per CDR3 protein. This repertoire shows fewer than 85,000 distinct CDR3 sequences, approximately 10% found once; its top ten account for 12%. The sequencing used whole blood, collected at baseline. All receptors come from an adult who was a healthcare worker with PCR-confirmed SARS-CoV-2 infection or an uninfected control (not recorded which).

This clonotype was recorded at least ten times. The V and J genes are TRBV2 and TRBJ2-5; 12 nucleotides agree with TRBD2. Germline V gives CDR1 SNHLY, CDR2 FYNNEI. The CDR3 extends over 16 amino acids. The ends lost 5 bases at V and 5 bases at J; junction bases unmatched: 9. The DNA of the CDR3 is TGTGCCAGCAGTCCCCTGACTAGCGGGGGCGGGGAGACCCAGTACTTC. Translation: CASSPLTSGGGETQYF.

J is TRBJ1-1 and V is TRBV12-3 or TRBV12-4, with 9 bases matching TRBD1. CDR3 size: 15 residues. The trim removed 6 bases at V and 1 base at J, leaving 6 bases unmatched. CDR3 in DNA: TGTGCCAGCAGCCATGTACAGGGGGCGAACACTGAAGCTTTCTTT. Protein sequence: CASSHVQGANTEAFF.

This chain joins TRBV9 and TRBJ2-5; 7 nucleotides agree with TRBD2. CDR1 and CDR2 from the germline V gene are SGDLS and YYNGEE. The CDR3 sequence is 16 residues long. Trimming at V came to 2 bases and at J to 4 bases, leaving 11 bases not matched to a gene. This chain's CDR3 is CASSVGAAGRGETQYF. The CDR3 DNA is TGTGCCAGCAGCGTCGGGGCGGCAGGGAGGGGAGAGACCCAGTACTTC.

This clonotype was detected many times. The chain is built from TRBV7-8 and TRBJ2-7; 9 nucleotides line up with TRBD1. V dropped 5 bases and J dropped 3; count of bases not matched to a gene: 5. The CDR3 loop spans 14 amino acids. CDR1 is SGHVS and CDR2 is FQNEAQ in the germline V gene. This chain's CDR3 is CASSARDRDYEQYF. CDR3 nucleotides: TGTGCCAGCAGCGCAAGGGACAGGGACTACGAGCAGTACTTC. The variable domain in full, completed from reference TRBV7-8 and TRBJ2-7, reads GAGVSQSPRYKVAKRGQDVALRCDPISGHVSLFWYQQALGQGPEFLTYFQNEAQLDKSGLPSDRFFAERPEGSVSTLKIQRTQQEDSAVYLCASSARDRDYEQYFGPGTRLTVT.

With regard to this clonotype: A clone one base away is much larger, so this may be a read error. Because the CDR3 is missing its conserved closing phenylalanine or tryptophan, this is likely a read error. This chain uses TRBV11-2 with TRBJ2-2; 7 nucleotides align to TRBD2. The length of the CDR3 is 15 residues. The germline CDR1 and CDR2 sequences are SGHAT and FQNNGV. J was trimmed by 2 bases and V by 5 bases; bases with no gene match: 5. CDR3 in DNA: TGTGCCAGCAGCCTAGCGGACTTTAACACCGGGGAGCTGTTTCTT. It is translated as CASSLADFNTGELFL.

This clonotype was counted many times. The chain recombines TRBV28 with TRBJ1-6; weak D call: TRBD1 (6 bases). The V end was cut by 6 bases, the J end by 10 bases, with 19 bases between. The CDR3 runs 15 residues. Per the germline V gene, CDR1 is MDHEN and CDR2 is SYDVKM. The CDR3 sequence: CASSPTGGSWSPLHF. CDR3 DNA: TGTGCCAGCAGCCCGACGGGGGGCTCTTGGTCACCCCTCCACTTT.

As regards this clonotype: This clone may be a read error of a much larger clone one base away. The V gene is TRBV11-3, the J gene TRBJ1-1; D gene uncertain. V was cut by 2 bases and J by 0 bases, with 4 bases left in between. CDR1 is SGHNT and CDR2 is YENEEA in the germline V gene. The CDR3 covers 13 residues. This CDR3 is CASSLQMNTEAFF. CDR3 nucleotide sequence: TGTGCCAGCAGCTTACAGATGAACACTGAAGCTTTCTTT.

The chain employs TRBV28 and TRBJ1-3; the D is unclear. Per germline, CDR1 MDHEN and CDR2 SYDVKM. The V end lost 6 bases, the J end lost 0 bases, and 9 bases lay between the germline ends. The CDR3 length is 14 residues. CDR3 nucleotides: TGTGCCAGCAGCCTTCCTAGCTCTGGAAACACCATATATTTT. It encodes CASSLPSSGNTIYF.

In this sample, this clonotype turned up a few times. This chain's CDR3 is CASSSGPLGPGGEKLFF. The CDR3 region has the DNA TGCGCCAGCAGCTCAGGACCCCTGGGACCTGGAGGGGAAAAACTGTTTTTT. The rearrangement links TRBV5-1 to TRBJ1-4, with D possibly being TRBD1 (5 bases). The CDR3 is 17 amino acids. Trimming took off 3 bases at V and 8 bases at J, with 23 bases between the two ends. Germline-derived CDR1 and CDR2 are SGHRS and YFSETQ.

V usage is TRBV6-5 and J usage is TRBJ1-2, with D possibly matching TRBD1 (6 bases). The germline gives CDR1 MNHEY, CDR2 SVGAGI. There are 14 residues in the CDR3. V shed 5 bases and J shed 5 bases, with 15 bases lying between them. The CDR3 bases are TGTGCCAGCAGTCAACAGGGAGGGGTTTATGGCTACACCTTC. Its protein is CASSQQGGVYGYTF.

The chain joins TRBV3-1 to TRBJ2-1, with 12 bases matching TRBD2. There are 15 residues in the CDR3. V dropped 6 bases and J dropped 8; count of bases not matched to a gene: 8. In germline, CDR1 is LGHDT, CDR2 YNNKEL (reference sequence). This CDR3 is CASRRTSGEQDEQFF. The CDR3 DNA is TGTGCCAGCAGGCGGACTAGCGGGGAGCAGGATGAGCAGTTCTTC.

The table lists this clonotype with a few counts. The genes are TRBV6-6 and TRBJ1-1; 7 bases are shared with TRBD1. Germline CDR1 MNHNY, CDR2 SVGAGI (reference sequence). V lost 6 bases, J lost 3 bases, and 4 bases stayed unmatched. There are 13 residues in the CDR3. The CDR3 coding sequence is TGTGCCAGCAGGAGAACAGGGGACACTGAAGCTTTCTTT. This sequence encodes CASRRTGDTEAFF.

This clonotype turned up a few times. The V gene is TRBV28, the J gene TRBJ1-5; TRBD1 aligns across 11 bases. The CDR3 consists of 17 residues. Looked up from germline, CDR1 is MDHEN and CDR2 is SYDVKM. The V gene end was trimmed by 6 bases and the J gene end by 3 bases; junction bases not matched to a gene: 10. CDR3 region: CASRNRDRGYDNQPQHF. The CDR3 DNA reads TGTGCCAGCAGAAACCGGGACAGGGGGTATGACAATCAGCCCCAGCATTTT. The full variable domain, rest sourced from reference TRBV28 and TRBJ1-5, is DVKVTQSSRYLVKRTGEKVFLECVQDMDHENMFWYRQDPGLGLRLIYFSYDVKMKEKGDIPEGYSVSREKKERFSLILESASTNQTSMYLCASRNRDRGYDNQPQHFGDGTRLSIL.

This clonotype was picked up many times. The gene calls are TRBV11-2 and TRBJ2-2; the D gene is possibly TRBD2 (6 bases). Germline-derived CDR1 and CDR2 are SGHAT and FQNNGV. The V and J ends lost 5 bases and 0 bases respectively, with 13 bases between them. The CDR3 has 16 amino acids. CDR3 region: CASSSAGLTNTGELFF. CDR3 DNA sequence: TGTGCCAGCAGCAGCGCCGGACTAACGAACACCGGGGAGCTGTTTTTT.

Ten or more counts support this clonotype. This chain joins TRBV6-1 and TRBJ1-1; weak D call: TRBD1 (5 bases). The V and J ends lost 6 bases and 2 bases respectively, with 13 bases between them. This CDR3 is built from 14 residues. Germline assignment: CDR1 MNHNS and CDR2 SASEGT. CDR3 DNA: TGTGCCAGCAGAGCTAGAGACAGCAACACTGAAGCTTTCTTT. Amino acids: CASRARDSNTEAFF.

The V call is TRBV29-1, the J call TRBJ2-4, with a tentative D call TRBD1 (6 bases). Germline V lookup: CDR1 SQVTM, CDR2 ANQGSEA. The ends were cut back, 6 bases at V and 15 bases at J, with 24 bases in the middle. CDR3 length equals 13 residues. CDR3 sequence (DNA): TGCAGCGTCTCCCCCAGGGGCGCAAGAGTTTTGTACTTC. This gives the protein CSVSPRGARVLYF.

This clonotype was picked up a small number of times. The chain uses TRBV7-3 and TRBJ2-2; 8 bases match TRBD2. This CDR3 is 18 amino acids long. V trimming: 5 bases; J trimming: 3 bases; junction bases outside the gene matches: 14. Germline V gene data show CDR1 as SGHTA and CDR2 as FQGTGA. The chain's CDR3 is CASSPGGGRRVDTGELFF. DNA for the CDR3: TGTGCCAGCAGCCCCGGCGGGGGGCGGAGAGTGGACACCGGGGAGCTGTTTTTT.

This clonotype has ten or more counts. V is TRBV12-3 or TRBV12-4 and J is TRBJ2-5; TRBD2 aligns across 16 bases. The CDR3 runs to 18 residues. V shed 5 bases, J shed 2 bases, and the junction held 8 bases outside the gene matches. The CDR3 DNA reads TGTGCCAGCAGTCGAGGGACTAGCGGGGGGGCGGTACAAGAGACCCAGTACTTC. Its translation is CASSRGTSGGAVQETQYF.

This chain links TRBV11-3 with TRBJ2-7; tentative D call: TRBD2 (6 bases). Between the trimmed V and J ends, which lost 1 base and 6 bases, there was a span of 16 bases. Germline-derived CDR1 and CDR2 are SGHNT and YENEEA. The CDR3 totals 15 residues. The CDR3 DNA reads TGTGCCAGCAGCTTAGGACCGGGGGTCCCCCCCGAGCAGTACTTC. Translated: CASSLGPGVPPEQYF.

This clonotype came up many times. V usage is TRBV20-1 and J usage is TRBJ1-1; D is perhaps TRBD1 (6 bases). V was pared by 1 base and J by 7 bases, with 10 bases between. Germline values: CDR1 DFQATT, CDR2 SNEGSKA (reference sequence). CDR3 length: 12 amino acids. CDR3 nucleotides: TGCAGTGCTAGAGGGAGGACAGTTGAAGCTTTCTTT. Protein sequence: CSARGRTVEAFF.